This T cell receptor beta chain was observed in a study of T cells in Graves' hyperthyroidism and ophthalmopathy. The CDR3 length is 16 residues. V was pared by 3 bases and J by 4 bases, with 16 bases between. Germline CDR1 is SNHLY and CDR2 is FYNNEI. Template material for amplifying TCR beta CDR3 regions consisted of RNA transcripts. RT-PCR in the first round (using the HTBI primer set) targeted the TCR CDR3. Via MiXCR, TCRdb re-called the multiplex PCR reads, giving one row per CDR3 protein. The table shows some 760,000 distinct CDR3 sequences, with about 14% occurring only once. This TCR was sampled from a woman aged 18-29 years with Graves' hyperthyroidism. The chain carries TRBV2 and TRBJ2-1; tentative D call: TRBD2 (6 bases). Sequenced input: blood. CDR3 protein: CASSDLLARPYNEQFF. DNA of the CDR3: TGTGCCAGCAGTGATCTGCTAGCGAGACCTTACAATGAGCAGTTCTTC.